These 5 T cell receptor beta chains came from one sample sequenced in a study of shared clonotypes between healthy human individuals. TCRdb's copy holds only in-frame clones and misses some; the assay was immunoSEQ multiplex PCR. The table lists about 1 million clones, 60% to 80% of them singletons, with over 1.3% in the top ten. Sequencing used memory CD4+ T cells sorted from blood. Indicated subset: CD45RA-negative fraction. The source of these receptors is a man between 18 and 35 years old in good health.

The V and J genes are TRBV30 and TRBJ2-7; 11 nucleotides match TRBD1. The V and J ends lost 5 bases and 12 bases, in that order; junction bases with no gene match: 12. Germline V lookup: CDR1 GTSNPN, CDR2 SVGIG (reference sequence). The CDR3 extends over 13 amino acids. CDR3 amino acids: CAWLGLPGQGVYF. CDR3 nucleotides: TGTGCCTGGTTGGGGCTACCGGGACAGGGGGTGTACTTC.

The gene calls are TRBV19 and TRBJ1-1; D is unresolved. The germline V gene encodes CDR1 LNHDA and CDR2 SQIVND (reference sequence). The CDR3 loop spans 14 amino acids. V was cut by 0 bases and J by 4 bases, with 9 bases left in between. The CDR3 DNA reads TGTGCCAGTAGTATAGATGGTATGGGCACTGAAGCTTTCTTT. It codes for CASSIDGMGTEAFF. Variable domain in full (rest from reference TRBV19 and TRBJ1-1): DGGITQSPKYLFRKEGQNVTLSCEQNLNHDAMYWYRQDPGQGLRLIYYSQIVNDFQKGDIAEGYSVSREKKESFPLTVTSAQKNPTAFYLCASSIDGMGTEAFFGQGTRLTVV.

The genes are TRBV6-6 and TRBJ2-5; D not resolved. Trimming stripped 0 bases from V and 5 bases from J, with 13 bases between. This CDR3 comprises 15 residues. The germline V gene encodes CDR1 MNHNY and CDR2 SVGAGI (reference sequence). This chain's CDR3 is CASSYSERTAETQYF. In DNA form, the CDR3 reads TGTGCCAGCAGTTACTCGGAGAGGACGGCGGAGACCCAGTACTTC.

V usage is TRBV6-6 and J usage is TRBJ2-1; 13 bases fit TRBD2. The CDR3 extends over 15 amino acids. V lost 7 bases and J lost 8; bases outside the gene matches: 8. Germline CDR1 is MNHNY and CDR2 is SVGAGI (reference sequence). CDR3 sequence: CASKPGLAGKDEQFF. CDR3 sequence (DNA): TGTGCCAGCAAACCGGGACTAGCGGGGAAGGATGAGCAGTTCTTC.

This chain's CDR3 is CASSSDGNEQYF. The CDR3 DNA reads as TGTGCCAGCTCATCGGACGGAAACGAGCAGTACTTC. This chain uses TRBV18 with TRBJ2-7; D unclear. The CDR3 spans 12 residues. Trimming stripped 5 bases from V and 5 bases from J, with 10 bases between. In germline, CDR1 is KGHSH, CDR2 LQKENI.